This T cell receptor beta chain came from a study of T cell repertoires in cytomegalovirus infection. Study at large: Signatures in public TCR beta sequences pointed to both CMV infection and matching HLA type. Broader study findings: HLA-C-restricted, CMV-specific TCR beta clonotypes were dominant ex vivo. Frequencies of public TCR beta families were cumulated, and this identified carriers of CMV plus the relevant HLA.

TCRdb redid the calling of the reads with MiXCR, one entry per CDR3 protein. The data contain 300,000 or so distinct CDR3 sequences, about 25% of them singletons. In regard to this clonotype: What it recognizes is unknown.

The clonotype was recovered from a human donor in good health (CMV status not recorded). Some clones in this sample may be carry-over from other donors' samples. The sequencing sample was made of PBMCs.

The CDR3 nucleotides are TGTGCCAGCAGCCCCCGGGACGTCTCCTACGAGCAGTACTTC. Translation gives CASSPRDVSYEQYF. This sequence joins TRBV5-5 and TRBJ2-7; tentatively, D is TRBD1 or TRBD2 (5 bases each). The germline V gene has CDR1 SGHKS and CDR2 YYEKEE (reference sequence). With 4 bases removed from V and 0 bases from J, the gap between germline ends came to 11 bases. The CDR3 runs 14 residues.